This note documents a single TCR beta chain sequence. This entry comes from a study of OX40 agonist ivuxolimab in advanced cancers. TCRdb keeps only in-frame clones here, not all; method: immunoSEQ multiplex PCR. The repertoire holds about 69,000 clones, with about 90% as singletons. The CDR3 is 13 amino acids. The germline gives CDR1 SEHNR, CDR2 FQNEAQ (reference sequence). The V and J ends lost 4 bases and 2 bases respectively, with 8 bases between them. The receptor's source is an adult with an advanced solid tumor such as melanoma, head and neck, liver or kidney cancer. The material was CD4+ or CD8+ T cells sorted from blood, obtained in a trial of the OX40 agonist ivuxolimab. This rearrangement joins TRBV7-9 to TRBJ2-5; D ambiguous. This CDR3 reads CASSSSGQETQYF. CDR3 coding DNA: TGTGCCAGCAGCTCTTCGGGTCAAGAGACCCAGTACTTC.